A single T cell receptor (beta chain) is shown here with its context. The record originates from a study of T cells after yellow fever vaccination. V was trimmed by 6 bases and J by 2 bases, leaving 12 bases between them. Germline assignment: CDR1 MNHNS and CDR2 SASEGT. The CDR3 has 14 amino acids. Each CDR3 protein is one row after TCRdb ran MiXCR on the 5' RACE reads. The sample yields approximately 300,000 distinct CDR3 sequences, roughly 7% seen once. This clonotype originated in a man younger than 35 who received the YFV17D yellow fever vaccine. The V gene is TRBV6-1, the J gene TRBJ2-3, with D possibly being TRBD2 (5 bases). This material consisted of PBMCs, taken roughly 46 days after the first yellow fever vaccination. In DNA, the CDR3 is TGTGCCAGCAGGGAGGCCCCGAACACAGATACGCAGTATTTT. It is translated as CASREAPNTDTQYF.